This T cell receptor (beta chain) was recorded in a study of cytomegalovirus exposure and HLA in healthy donors. Study summary: Early on, a data release was issued that held approximately 78 million unique TCRs from HLA-typed donors.

Study-wide findings and caveats: Reportedly, HLA-A and HLA-B alleles of most subjects were accurately predicted from TCR beta.

Germline V gene data show CDR1 as SGHRS and CDR2 as YFSETQ. The J segment lost 8 bases and the V segment lost 5 bases, leaving 7 bases of the junction unmatched. CDR3 length: 13 residues. In its sample, this clone was seen once. Its target is unknown. The PCR used 60 Vbeta and 13 Jbeta primers. Measured with immunoSEQ multiplex PCR; TCRdb has only the in-frame clones, and not every one. The top ten clones hold 7% to 9% of a sample with around 98,000 clones, about three quarters of them seen once. Specimen: PBMCs. The chain couples TRBV5-1 to TRBJ1-1, with TRBD1 identical over 9 bases. The origin of this receptor is a human donor in good health. The CDR3 loop reads CASRPGQGIEAFF. As DNA, the CDR3 is TGCGCCAGCAGACCGGGACAGGGAATAGAAGCTTTCTTT.